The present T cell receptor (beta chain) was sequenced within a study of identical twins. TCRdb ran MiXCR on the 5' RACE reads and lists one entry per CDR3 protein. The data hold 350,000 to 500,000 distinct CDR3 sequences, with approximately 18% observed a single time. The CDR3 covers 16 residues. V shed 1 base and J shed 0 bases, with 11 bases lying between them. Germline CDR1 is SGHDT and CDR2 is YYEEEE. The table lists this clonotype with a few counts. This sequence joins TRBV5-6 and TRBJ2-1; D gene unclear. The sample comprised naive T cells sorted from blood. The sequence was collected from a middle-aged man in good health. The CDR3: CASSLSVPSSYNEQFF. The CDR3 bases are TGTGCCAGCAGCTTGAGCGTCCCTAGCTCCTACAATGAGCAGTTCTTC.